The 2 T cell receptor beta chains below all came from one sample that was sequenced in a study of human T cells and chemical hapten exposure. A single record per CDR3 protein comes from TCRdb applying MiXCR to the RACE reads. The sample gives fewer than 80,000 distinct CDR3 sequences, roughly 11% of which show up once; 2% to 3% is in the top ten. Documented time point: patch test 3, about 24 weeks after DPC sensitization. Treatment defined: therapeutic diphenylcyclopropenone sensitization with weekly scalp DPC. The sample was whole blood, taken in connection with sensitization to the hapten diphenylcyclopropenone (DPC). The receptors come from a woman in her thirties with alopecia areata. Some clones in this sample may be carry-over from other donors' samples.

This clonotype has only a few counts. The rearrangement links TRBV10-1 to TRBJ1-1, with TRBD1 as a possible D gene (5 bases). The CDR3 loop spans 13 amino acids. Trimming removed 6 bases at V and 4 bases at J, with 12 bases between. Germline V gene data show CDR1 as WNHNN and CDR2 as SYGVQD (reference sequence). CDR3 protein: CASRSREGTEAFF. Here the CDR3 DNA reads TGCGCCAGCAGGAGCAGGGAGGGCACTGAAGCTTTCTTT.

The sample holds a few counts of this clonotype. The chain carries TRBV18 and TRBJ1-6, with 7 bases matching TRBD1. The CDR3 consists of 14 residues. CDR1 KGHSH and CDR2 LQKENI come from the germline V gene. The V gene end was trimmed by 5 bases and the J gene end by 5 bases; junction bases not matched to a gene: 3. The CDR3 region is CASSTGADNSPLHF. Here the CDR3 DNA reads TGTGCCAGCTCAACAGGGGCCGATAATTCACCCCTCCACTTT.